One and the same sample provided the 7 T cell receptor beta chains below, sequenced in a study of T cell responses to AZD1222 COVID-19 vaccine. Produced via immunoSEQ multiplex PCR; TCRdb's table is partial and in-frame only. The sample shows more than 95,000 clones, around 89% of them seen only once. Specimen: peripheral blood, collected on day 0 of MenACWY control vaccination. The receptor set was obtained from an adult in good health.

This clone is a singleton in its sample. The chain links TRBV7-9 to TRBJ2-7; 9 bases map to TRBD1. V trimming: 0 bases; J trimming: 6 bases; junction bases outside the gene matches: 6. This CDR3 is built from 15 residues. Germline V gene data show CDR1 as SEHNR and CDR2 as FQNEAQ (reference sequence). The CDR3 DNA reads TGTGCCAGCAGCTTAGCGGGGAGACAGGGGGGCGAGCAGTACTTC. It translates to CASSLAGRQGGEQYF.

This clone has only one observation. The chain carries TRBV11-2 and TRBJ2-5; D possibly matches TRBD1 or TRBD2 (6 bases each). Trimming left V 3 bases short and J 5 bases short, with 13 bases between. The CDR3 loop spans 14 amino acids. Germline values: CDR1 SGHAT, CDR2 FQNNGV. CDR3 sequence reads: CASSLTRGGETQYF. The CDR3 DNA sequence: TGTGCCAGCAGCTTGACCCGAGGGGGGGAGACCCAGTACTTC.

J is TRBJ1-1 and V is TRBV28; possible D gene TRBD1, 5 bases. Germline CDR1 and CDR2: MDHEN and SYDVKM. The V end lost 6 bases, the J end lost 3 bases, and 20 bases lay between the germline ends. The CDR3 loop spans 16 amino acids. This CDR3 reads CASRPALGEGYTEAFF. CDR3 DNA sequence: TGTGCCAGCAGACCAGCCTTGGGGGAGGGCTACACTGAAGCTTTCTTT.

The chain links TRBV5-1 to TRBJ2-3, with 11 bases that match TRBD2. This CDR3 spans 16 amino acids. J lost 0 bases, V lost 4 bases, and 4 bases had no gene match. Germline CDR1 is SGHRS and CDR2 is YFSETQ. CDR3 DNA: TGCGCCAGCAGCGCCGGGACTAGCGGTAGCACAGATACGCAGTATTTT. It codes for CASSAGTSGSTDTQYF.

CDR3 region: CASSLPMGHGYGYTF. CDR3 DNA: TGTGCCAGCAGCTTACCAATGGGACATGGATATGGCTACACCTTC. The chain recombines TRBV5-4 with TRBJ1-2; D might be TRBD1 (6 bases). Per the germline V gene, CDR1 is SGHNT and CDR2 is YYREEE (reference sequence). The length of the CDR3 is 15 residues. V was pared by 2 bases and J by 5 bases, with 16 bases between.

This clone has just one count. This chain connects TRBV20-1 to TRBJ1-4; no clear D gene. The germline V gene has CDR1 DFQATT and CDR2 SNEGSKA (reference sequence). Trimming shortened V by 3 bases and J by 5 bases, and 10 bases separated the two germline ends. There are 13 residues in the CDR3. The CDR3 DNA reads TGCAGTGCTAGTAGCCGGGGAAATGAAAAACTGTTTTTT. Its translation is CSASSRGNEKLFF.

This clone was seen a handful of times. The chain links TRBV2 to TRBJ2-1, with a weak D call TRBD1 (5 bases). V gave up 10 bases and J gave up 5 bases, with 15 bases separating them. This CDR3 has 13 residues. Germline V lookup: CDR1 SNHLY, CDR2 FYNNEI. The chain's CDR3 is CATQGLAHNEQFF. CDR3 DNA: TGTGCCACCCAGGGTTTGGCCCACAATGAGCAGTTCTTC.